The 32 T cell receptor beta chains in this list originate from one sample, sequenced in a study of blood T cell repertoires in COVID-19. Using immunoSEQ multiplex PCR, the repertoire was profiled, and TCRdb retains in-frame clones only, with some absent. The repertoire includes about 210,000 clones, around 80% of them detected once, and roughly 13% sits in the top ten. Sequenced material: peripheral blood. These TCRs come from a human donor in a cohort sampled during active COVID-19.

The J gene is TRBJ2-3, the V gene TRBV5-1; TRBD1 matches at 7 bases. This CDR3 spans 17 amino acids. The V and J ends lost 0 bases and 2 bases, in that order; junction bases with no gene match: 9. The germline V gene encodes CDR1 SGHRS and CDR2 YFSETQ. The CDR3: CASSLEATGSTTDTQYF. In DNA, the CDR3 is TGCGCCAGCAGCTTGGAAGCGACAGGGTCTACCACAGATACGCAGTATTTT.

The chain recombines TRBV19 with TRBJ2-4; 7 positions agree with TRBD1. The germline gives CDR1 LNHDA, CDR2 SQIVND (reference sequence). The J segment lost 6 bases and the V segment lost 3 bases, leaving 5 bases of the junction unmatched. The CDR3 contains 14 residues. Written as DNA, the CDR3 is TGTGCCAGTAGTATGGGACAGTACATAAACATTCAGTACTTC. As protein: CASSMGQYINIQYF.

The table lists this clone with a count of one. The chain is built from TRBV7-2 and TRBJ1-2, with D possibly matching TRBD1 (6 bases). Germline V gives CDR1 SGHTA, CDR2 FQGNSA. This CDR3 contains 14 residues. Deletions cut 5 bases from V and 8 bases from J, with 18 bases between. The DNA of the CDR3 is TGTGCCAGCAGCACCGGGACACGGTTGTTAGGCTACACCTTC. Its translation: CASSTGTRLLGYTF.

In its sample, this clone was seen once. V gene TRBV18 combines with J gene TRBJ1-5, with TRBD1 identical over 8 bases. The CDR3 covers 15 residues. Germline V CDR1 and CDR2: KGHSH, LQKENI. Trimming cost V 6 bases and J 4 bases; bases outside gene matches: 8. CDR3 protein: CASSSATGVNQPQHF. CDR3 coding DNA: TGTGCCAGCTCTTCCGCGACAGGGGTAAATCAGCCCCAGCATTTT.

This chain connects TRBV24-1 to TRBJ2-1, with 13 bases aligning to TRBD2. Germline V gene data show CDR1 as KGHDR and CDR2 as SFDVKD. The CDR3 runs 18 residues. V was pared by 3 bases and J by 0 bases, with 4 bases of the junction left unmatched. Written as DNA, the CDR3 is TGTGCCACCAGTGATCCCCGGACTAGCGGGAGCTCCTACAATGAGCAGTTCTTC. Encoded protein: CATSDPRTSGSSYNEQFF.

Written as DNA, the CDR3 is TGTGCCAGCAGCCTACGGTCAGGGACAGGGATCTACGAGCAGTACTTC. Translated, it gives CASSLRSGTGIYEQYF. The chain has TRBV7-8 and TRBJ2-7; 9 bases align to TRBD1. This CDR3 has 16 residues. The germline gives CDR1 SGHVS, CDR2 FQNEAQ. With V trimmed by 5 bases and J by 3 bases, 11 bases remained unmatched.

The rearrangement uses TRBV4-1 and TRBJ1-5; TRBD1 matches at 10 bases. Germline lookup yields CDR1 MGHRA and CDR2 YSYEKL. V was pared by 0 bases and J by 1 base, with 9 bases of the junction left unmatched. CDR3 length: 19 amino acids. CDR3 loop: CASSQDGTGVGRSNQPQHF. The CDR3 DNA reads as TGCGCCAGCAGCCAAGATGGGACAGGGGTCGGGAGGAGCAATCAGCCCCAGCATTTT.

Only a few counts were recorded for this clone. This chain uses TRBV19 with TRBJ1-1; tentative D call: TRBD1 (5 bases). V was trimmed by 6 bases and J by 4 bases, leaving 12 bases between them. The CDR3 spans 13 residues. Germline CDR1 reads LNHDA; CDR2 reads SQIVND (reference sequence). CDR3 loop: CASRLGGGTEAFF. DNA of the CDR3: TGTGCCAGTAGACTTGGGGGAGGCACTGAAGCTTTCTTT.

This chain uses TRBV5-4 with TRBJ2-3, with D maybe TRBD2 (7 bases). From germline, CDR1 is SGHNT and CDR2 YYREEE (reference sequence). This CDR3 has 16 residues. Trimming removed 4 bases from V and 0 bases from J, with 15 bases in between. CDR3 coding DNA: TGTGCCAGCAGCCAAGGGAGGGGGGGAAGCACAGATACGCAGTATTTT. Its protein is CASSQGRGGSTDTQYF.

The chain joins TRBV19 to TRBJ1-2; 7 bases align to TRBD1. The length of the CDR3 is 17 residues. Germline assignment: CDR1 LNHDA and CDR2 SQIVND (reference sequence). V lost 3 bases to trimming and J lost 0 bases; unmatched junction nucleotides: 10. The CDR3 sequence is CASSILPGQQANYGYTF. CDR3 coding DNA: TGTGCCAGTAGTATCCTCCCGGGACAGCAAGCTAACTATGGCTACACCTTC.

The chain joins TRBV19 to TRBJ1-2, with 7 bases matching TRBD1. CDR3 length equals 15 residues. Losses at the gene ends were 4 bases for V and 0 bases for J; bases not matched to a gene: 5. Per the germline V gene, CDR1 is LNHDA and CDR2 is SQIVND (reference sequence). CDR3 protein: CASSKDRVANYGYTF. Here the CDR3 DNA reads TGTGCCAGTAGTAAAGACAGGGTAGCTAACTATGGCTACACCTTC.

This rearrangement joins TRBV10-3 to TRBJ2-7; D is ambiguous. Germline values: CDR1 ENHRY, CDR2 SYGVKD. The CDR3 is 14 amino acids. Trimming left V 0 bases short and J 4 bases short, with 10 bases between. DNA for the CDR3: TGTGCCATCAGTGAGTCTGCAGCGAGATACGAGCAGTACTTC. As protein: CAISESAARYEQYF.

The chain links TRBV2 to TRBJ2-2, with 9 positions matching TRBD1. Trimming cost V 7 bases and J 6 bases; bases outside gene matches: 6. Germline V gene lookup returns CDR1 SNHLY and CDR2 FYNNEI. There are 14 residues in the CDR3. In DNA, the CDR3 is TGTGCCAGCATTCAGGACAGGGGAGCCGGGGAGCTGTTTTTT. This gives the protein CASIQDRGAGELFF.

This clone was detected a few times. This rearrangement joins TRBV14 to TRBJ1-1, with D possibly being TRBD1 (5 bases). Germline CDR1 SGHDN, CDR2 FVKESK. The germline V and J ends were trimmed by 4 bases and 7 bases, with 16 bases remaining between them. The CDR3 is made up of 14 amino acids. CDR3 nucleotides: TGTGCCAGCAGCCCTCGGGGGAACGTAATTGAAGCTTTCTTT. Encoded protein: CASSPRGNVIEAFF.

This sequence joins TRBV28 and TRBJ1-4; TRBD1 is a possible D gene (5 bases). There are 15 residues in the CDR3. Germline CDR1 MDHEN, CDR2 SYDVKM. V lost 3 bases and J 10 bases, leaving 18 bases between the germline ends. Here the CDR3 reads CASSLGPGFVGKLFF. In DNA, the CDR3 is TGTGCCAGCAGTTTGGGGCCAGGGTTCGTGGGAAAACTGTTTTTT.

The chain carries TRBV7-9 and TRBJ2-1; TRBD2 aligns across 16 bases. The length of the CDR3 is 19 residues. Germline lookup yields CDR1 SEHNR and CDR2 FQNEAQ (reference sequence). J gave up 4 bases and V 0 bases, and 6 bases lay outside the gene matches. In DNA form, the CDR3 reads TGTGCCAGCAGCTTAGCCCCGGGACTAGCGGGAGGGTTTTACAATGAGCAGTTCTTC. It codes for CASSLAPGLAGGFYNEQFF.

In this sample, this clone turned up once. The chain is built from TRBV27 and TRBJ2-7; 7 bases agree with TRBD2. The germline CDR1 and CDR2 sequences are MNHEY and SMNVEV (reference sequence). V trimming: 5 bases; J trimming: 5 bases; junction bases outside the gene matches: 15. The length of the CDR3 is 16 residues. The CDR3 sequence: CASSGPGRGRTHEQYF. Written as DNA, the CDR3 is TGTGCCAGCAGTGGCCCCGGCCGCGGGAGAACGCACGAGCAGTACTTC.

This chain links TRBV3-1 (or the pseudogene TRBV3-2) with TRBJ2-7; unclear D gene. V was cut by 0 bases and J by 0 bases, with 6 bases left in between. Germline CDR1 is LGHDT and CDR2 is YNNKEL (reference sequence). CDR3 length: 14 amino acids. This chain's CDR3 is CASSQELSSYEQYF. Written as DNA, the CDR3 is TGTGCCAGCAGCCAAGAGCTCAGCTCCTACGAGCAGTACTTC.

The chain uses TRBV6-5 and TRBJ2-2; a weak D match, TRBD2 (6 bases). The germline CDR1 and CDR2 sequences are MNHEY and SVGAGI. This CDR3 contains 13 residues. Deletions cut 7 bases from V and 5 bases from J, with 11 bases between. CDR3 amino acids: CASNQAGTGELFF. The CDR3 nucleotides are TGTGCCAGCAACCAGGCGGGAACCGGGGAGCTGTTTTTT.

The chain recombines TRBV19 with TRBJ2-3, with TRBD1 as a possible D gene (5 bases). V was trimmed by 1 base and J by 7 bases, leaving 24 bases between them. The CDR3 contains 18 residues. In germline, CDR1 is LNHDA, CDR2 SQIVND (reference sequence). The CDR3 DNA follows: TGTGCCAGTAGTATAGGTTTTTTTTTGGGGCCCCTTCAGAATACGCAGTATTTT. Translated: CASSIGFFLGPLQNTQYF.

This clone has just a few counts. The chain has TRBV27 and TRBJ2-3; weak D call: TRBD2 (6 bases). Germline V gene sequence: CDR1 MNHEY, CDR2 SMNVEV (reference sequence). The CDR3 contains 15 residues. V was pared by 2 bases and J by 0 bases, with 9 bases between. The CDR3 coding sequence is TGTGCCAGCAGTTTACTAGCGCCTAGCACAGATACGCAGTATTTT. Protein: CASSLLAPSTDTQYF.

This chain uses TRBV14 with TRBJ2-3; TRBD1 matches 8 bases. After removal of 3 bases from V and 0 bases from J, the junction contained 2 bases not matched to a gene. Germline V CDR1 and CDR2: SGHDN, FVKESK. The CDR3 spans 15 residues. CDR3 protein: CASSHRGLSTDTQYF. As DNA, the CDR3 is TGTGCCAGCAGCCACAGGGGGCTAAGCACAGATACGCAGTATTTT.

The genes are TRBV18 and TRBJ2-7; 10 nucleotides line up with TRBD1. The junction had 8 bases not matched to a gene; V was cut back by 3 bases and J by 6 bases. Germline CDR1 reads KGHSH; CDR2 reads LQKENI. The CDR3 sequence is 15 residues long. CDR3 in DNA: TGTGCCAGCTCACCCTCCGGGACAGGGGCTGGCGAGCAGTACTTC. Translating gives CASSPSGTGAGEQYF.

A note on this clone: Germline and junction disagree at one end, which may indicate a read error. V is TRBV5-4 and J is TRBJ2-1, with 9 bases fitting TRBD2. Per germline, CDR1 SGHNT and CDR2 YYREEE (reference sequence). CDR3 length: 11 residues. The CDR3 DNA reads TGTGCCAGCAGTTTAGCGGGAGTGTGGATCTTC. It encodes CASSLAGVWIF.

V gene TRBV7-8 combines with J gene TRBJ1-5; tentative D call: TRBD1 (5 bases). Germline V gives CDR1 SGHVS, CDR2 FQNEAQ. With 3 bases removed from V and 10 bases from J, the gap between germline ends came to 25 bases. This CDR3 is 17 amino acids long. DNA of the CDR3: TGTGCCAGCAGCTTGGTTACCGCGGCAGGGATAATCACTCCCCAGCATTTT. Amino acid sequence: CASSLVTAAGIITPQHF.

This clone was seen repeatedly, ten times or more. The gene calls are TRBV6-4 and TRBJ2-1, with D possibly matching TRBD2 (5 bases). The CDR3 consists of 15 residues. Trimming cost V 1 base and J 16 bases, with 23 bases left between them. Germline CDR1 reads MRHNA; CDR2 reads SNTAGT. CDR3 sequence (DNA): TGTGCCAGCAGTGACTGGAAGAGCGGTACACAAGTCAGATTCTTC. This encodes CASSDWKSGTQVRFF.

The chain combines TRBV28 with TRBJ1-2; D ambiguous. The CDR3 spans 13 residues. Trimming removed 3 bases at V and 4 bases at J, with 9 bases between. CDR1 is MDHEN, CDR2 SYDVKM, per germline. The CDR3 DNA reads TGTGCCAGCAGTTTCCCGAGAGGCTATGGCTACACCTTC. This translates into CASSFPRGYGYTF.

The chain is built from TRBV2 and TRBJ2-3; D unresolved. Trimming cost V 10 bases and J 5 bases, with 16 bases left between them. Germline CDR1 SNHLY, CDR2 FYNNEI. The CDR3 totals 13 residues. The CDR3 here is CATLRSRGDTQYF. CDR3 sequence (DNA): TGTGCCACCCTTCGTTCTCGCGGAGATACGCAGTATTTT.

The chain combines TRBV28 with TRBJ1-1, with D maybe TRBD1 (5 bases). Trimming removed 5 bases at V and 3 bases at J, with 10 bases between. The CDR3 loop spans 13 amino acids. Per the germline V gene, CDR1 is MDHEN and CDR2 is SYDVKM. The CDR3 DNA follows: TGTGCCAGCAGTGAGACGGGGGACACTGAAGCTTTCTTT. Protein sequence: CASSETGDTEAFF.

This sequence joins TRBV6-2 or TRBV6-3 and TRBJ1-6, with D hard to call. Trimming pared 2 bases from V and 6 bases from J, leaving 11 bases between. This CDR3 contains 15 residues. CDR1 and CDR2 (germline): MNHEY, SVGEGT. CDR3 in amino acids: CASSYEGDGNSPLHF. CDR3 DNA sequence: TGTGCCAGCAGTTACGAGGGAGATGGTAATTCACCCCTCCACTTT.

The CDR3 DNA is TGTGCCAGCAGATCGGGAGGCTTTGACTTGGACACCATATATTTT. As protein: CASRSGGFDLDTIYF. The rearrangement links TRBV2 to TRBJ1-3; the D is unclear. CDR1 and CDR2 (germline): SNHLY, FYNNEI. V lost 6 bases and J lost 8, with 20 bases in between. This CDR3 is built from 15 residues.

The V gene is TRBV4-1, the J gene TRBJ1-5; 9 bases line up with TRBD1. This CDR3 is 16 amino acids long. Germline-derived CDR1 and CDR2 are MGHRA and YSYEKL. The ends lost 0 bases at V and 6 bases at J; junction bases unmatched: 6. CDR3 nucleotide sequence: TGCGCCAGCAGCCAAGATTCCAGACAGGGGGTTCAGCCCCAGCATTTT. Translation: CASSQDSRQGVQPQHF.